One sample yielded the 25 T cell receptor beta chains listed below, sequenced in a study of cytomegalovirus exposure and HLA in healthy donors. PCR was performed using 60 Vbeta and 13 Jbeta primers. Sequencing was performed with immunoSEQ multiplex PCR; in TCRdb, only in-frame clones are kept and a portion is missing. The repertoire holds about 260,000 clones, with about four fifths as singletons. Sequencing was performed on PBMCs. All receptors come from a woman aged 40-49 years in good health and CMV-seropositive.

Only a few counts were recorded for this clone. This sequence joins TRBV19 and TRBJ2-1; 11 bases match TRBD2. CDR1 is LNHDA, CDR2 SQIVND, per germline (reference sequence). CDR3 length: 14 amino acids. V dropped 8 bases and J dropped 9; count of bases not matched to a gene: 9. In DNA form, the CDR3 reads TGTGCCAGTGCCAGACTAGCGGGGCAAGGTGAGCAGTTCTTC. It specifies CASARLAGQGEQFF.

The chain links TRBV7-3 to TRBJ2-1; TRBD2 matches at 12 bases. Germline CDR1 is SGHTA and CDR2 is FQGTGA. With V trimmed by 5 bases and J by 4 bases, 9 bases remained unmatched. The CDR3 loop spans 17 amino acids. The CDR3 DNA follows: TGTGCCAGCAGCAATAGACCCCTAGCGGGAGGGTACAATGAGCAGTTCTTC. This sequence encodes CASSNRPLAGGYNEQFF.

CDR3 coding DNA: TGTGCCAGCAGCCAGGAGCGGGTCGACTACGAGCAGTACTTC. Translation gives CASSQERVDYEQYF. The chain combines TRBV4-2 with TRBJ2-7, with D maybe TRBD2 (6 bases). This CDR3 has 14 residues. V gave up 3 bases and J gave up 3 bases, with 12 bases separating them. Per the germline V gene, CDR1 is LGHNA and CDR2 is YNFKEQ.

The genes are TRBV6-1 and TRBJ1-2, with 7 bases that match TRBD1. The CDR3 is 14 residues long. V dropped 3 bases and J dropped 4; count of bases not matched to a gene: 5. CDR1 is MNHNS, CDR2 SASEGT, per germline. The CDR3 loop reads CASSETGLTYGYTF. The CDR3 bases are TGTGCCAGCAGTGAGACAGGGTTAACCTATGGCTACACCTTC.

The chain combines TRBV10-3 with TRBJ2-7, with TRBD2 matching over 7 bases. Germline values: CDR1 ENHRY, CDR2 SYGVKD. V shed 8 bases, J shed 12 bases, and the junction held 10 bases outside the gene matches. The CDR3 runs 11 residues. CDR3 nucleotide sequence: TGTGCCATCGGGGGGGGAGCCCCGGGGTACTTC. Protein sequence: CAIGGGAPGYF.

CDR3 region: CASSPGLAGATGELFF. The CDR3, as DNA: TGTGCCAGCAGTCCTGGACTAGCGGGAGCCACCGGGGAGCTGTTTTTT. The rearrangement joins TRBV27 to TRBJ2-2; 13 nucleotides match TRBD2. Germline trimming cut 5 bases from V and 4 bases from J; bases unmatched to any gene: 4. The CDR3 extends over 16 amino acids. The germline V gene encodes CDR1 MNHEY and CDR2 SMNVEV (reference sequence).

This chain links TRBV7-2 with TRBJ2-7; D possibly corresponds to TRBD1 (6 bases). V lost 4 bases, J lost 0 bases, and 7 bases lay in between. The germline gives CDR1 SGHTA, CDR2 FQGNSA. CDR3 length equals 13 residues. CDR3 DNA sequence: TGTGCCAGCAGCTGGGACAACTCCTACGAGCAGTACTTC. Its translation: CASSWDNSYEQYF.

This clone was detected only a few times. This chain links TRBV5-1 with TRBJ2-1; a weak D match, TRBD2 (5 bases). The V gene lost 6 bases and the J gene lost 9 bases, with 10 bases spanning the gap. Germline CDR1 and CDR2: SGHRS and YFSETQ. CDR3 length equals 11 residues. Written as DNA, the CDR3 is TGCGCCAGCAAGGAGGCGAGTGAGCAGTTCTTC. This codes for CASKEASEQFF. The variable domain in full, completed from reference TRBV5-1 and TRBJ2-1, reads KAGVTQTPRYLIKTRGQQVTLSCSPISGHRSVSWYQQTPGQGLQFLFEYFSETQRNKGNFPGRFSGRQFSNSRSEMNVSTLELGDSALYLCASKEASEQFFGPGTRLTVL.

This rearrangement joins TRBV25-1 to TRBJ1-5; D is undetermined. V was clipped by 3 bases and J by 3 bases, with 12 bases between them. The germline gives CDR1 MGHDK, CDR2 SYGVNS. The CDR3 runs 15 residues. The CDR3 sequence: CASSDSVQNNQPQHF. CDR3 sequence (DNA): TGTGCCAGCAGTGATTCCGTGCAGAACAATCAGCCCCAGCATTTT.

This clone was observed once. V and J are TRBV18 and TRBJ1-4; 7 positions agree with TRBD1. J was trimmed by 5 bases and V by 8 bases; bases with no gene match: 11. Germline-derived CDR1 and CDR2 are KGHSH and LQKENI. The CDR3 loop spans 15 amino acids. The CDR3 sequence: CASASPGQINEKLFF. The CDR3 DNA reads TGTGCCAGCGCTTCACCGGGACAGATAAATGAAAAACTGTTTTTT.

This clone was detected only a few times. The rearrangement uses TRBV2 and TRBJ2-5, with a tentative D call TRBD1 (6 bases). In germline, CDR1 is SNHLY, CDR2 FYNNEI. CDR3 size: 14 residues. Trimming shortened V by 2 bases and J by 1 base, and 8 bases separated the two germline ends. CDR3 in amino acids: CASSEWTAQETQYF. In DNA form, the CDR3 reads TGTGCCAGCAGTGAATGGACAGCCCAAGAGACCCAGTACTTC.

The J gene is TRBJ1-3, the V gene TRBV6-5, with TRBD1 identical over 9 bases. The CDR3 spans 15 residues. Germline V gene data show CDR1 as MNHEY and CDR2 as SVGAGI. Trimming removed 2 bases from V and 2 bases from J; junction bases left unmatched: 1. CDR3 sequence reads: CASSYGDRAGNTIYF. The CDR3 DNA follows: TGTGCCAGCAGTTACGGGGACAGGGCTGGAAACACCATATATTTT.

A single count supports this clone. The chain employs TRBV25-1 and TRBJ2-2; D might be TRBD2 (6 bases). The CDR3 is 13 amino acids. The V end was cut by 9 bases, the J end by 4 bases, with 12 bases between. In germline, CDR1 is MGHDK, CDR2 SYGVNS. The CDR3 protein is CASLGEATGELFF. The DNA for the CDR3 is TGTGCCAGTCTGGGGGAGGCCACCGGGGAGCTGTTTTTT.

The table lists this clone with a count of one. Here the CDR3 DNA reads TGTGCCAGTAGTATCGAGGGACAGGGCTCCTACGAGCAGTACTTC. This encodes CASSIEGQGSYEQYF. The chain employs TRBV19 and TRBJ2-7, with TRBD1 matching over 9 bases. V shed 3 bases and J 0 bases; nucleotides not matched to a gene: 3. There are 15 residues in the CDR3. Per the germline V gene, CDR1 is LNHDA and CDR2 is SQIVND (reference sequence).

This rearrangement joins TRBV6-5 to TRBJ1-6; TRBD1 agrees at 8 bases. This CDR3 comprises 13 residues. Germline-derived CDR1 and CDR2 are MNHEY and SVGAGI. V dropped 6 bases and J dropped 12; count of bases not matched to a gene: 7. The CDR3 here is CASRGQEKKPLHF. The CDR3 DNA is TGTGCCAGCAGGGGACAGGAAAAAAAACCCCTCCACTTT.

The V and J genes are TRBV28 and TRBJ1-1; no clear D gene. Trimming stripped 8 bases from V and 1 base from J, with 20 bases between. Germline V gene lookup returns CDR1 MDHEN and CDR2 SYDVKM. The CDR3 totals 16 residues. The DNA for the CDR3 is TGTGCCAGCGGCCCCCCGAGCGGGTGGGGGAACACTGAAGCTTTCTTT. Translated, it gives CASGPPSGWGNTEAFF. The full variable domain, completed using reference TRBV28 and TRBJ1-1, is DVKVTQSSRYLVKRTGEKVFLECVQDMDHENMFWYRQDPGLGLRLIYFSYDVKMKEKGDIPEGYSVSREKKERFSLILESASTNQTSMYLCASGPPSGWGNTEAFFGQGTRLTVV.

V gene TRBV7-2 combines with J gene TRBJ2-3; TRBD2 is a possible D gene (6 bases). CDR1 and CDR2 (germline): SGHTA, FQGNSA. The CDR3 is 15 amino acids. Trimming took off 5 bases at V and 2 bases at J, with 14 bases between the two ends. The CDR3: CASSQAGRPTDTQYF. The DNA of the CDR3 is TGTGCCAGCAGCCAAGCGGGCCGACCCACAGATACGCAGTATTTT.

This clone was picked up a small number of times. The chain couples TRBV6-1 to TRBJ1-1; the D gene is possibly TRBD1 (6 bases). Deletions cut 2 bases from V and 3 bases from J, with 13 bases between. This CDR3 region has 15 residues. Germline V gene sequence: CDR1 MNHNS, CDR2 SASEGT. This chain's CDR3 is CASSEWAGVDTEAFF. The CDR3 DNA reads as TGTGCCAGCAGTGAATGGGCAGGGGTCGACACTGAAGCTTTCTTT.

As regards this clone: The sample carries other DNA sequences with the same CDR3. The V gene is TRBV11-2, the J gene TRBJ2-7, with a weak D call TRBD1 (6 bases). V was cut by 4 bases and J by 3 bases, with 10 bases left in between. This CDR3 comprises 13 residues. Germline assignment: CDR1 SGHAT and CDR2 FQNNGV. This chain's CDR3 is CASSSDRSYEQYF. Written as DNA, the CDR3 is TGTGCCAGCAGCTCCGACAGGAGCTACGAGCAGTACTTC. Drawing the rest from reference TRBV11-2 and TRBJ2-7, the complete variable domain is EAGVAQSPRYKIIEKRQSVAFWCNPISGHATLYWYQQILGQGPKLLIQFQNNGVVDDSQLPKDRFSAERLKGVDSTLKIQPAKLEDSAVYLCASSSDRSYEQYFGPGTRLTVT.

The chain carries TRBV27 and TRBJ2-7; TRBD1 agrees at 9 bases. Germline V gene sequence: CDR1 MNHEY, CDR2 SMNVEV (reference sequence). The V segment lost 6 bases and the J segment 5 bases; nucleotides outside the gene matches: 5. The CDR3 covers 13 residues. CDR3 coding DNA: TGTGCCAGCAGACCGGGACAGGGTAACGAGCAGTACTTC. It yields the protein CASRPGQGNEQYF.

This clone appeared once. CDR3 DNA: TGTGCCAGCTCACCCCGGCCCTACTCGCCAGAGGGTAATGAAAAACTGTTTTTT. As protein: CASSPRPYSPEGNEKLFF. V is TRBV18 and J is TRBJ1-4; D unresolved. Trimming stripped 3 bases from V and 4 bases from J, with 21 bases between. The germline V gene has CDR1 KGHSH and CDR2 LQKENI. This CDR3 spans 18 amino acids. The entire variable domain, with the rest obtained from reference TRBV18 and TRBJ1-4, is as follows: NAGVMQNPRHLVRRRGQEARLRCSPMKGHSHVYWYRQLPEEGLKFMVYLQKENIIDESGMPKERFSAEFPKEGPSILRIQQVVRGDSAAYFCASSPRPYSPEGNEKLFFGSGTQLSVL.

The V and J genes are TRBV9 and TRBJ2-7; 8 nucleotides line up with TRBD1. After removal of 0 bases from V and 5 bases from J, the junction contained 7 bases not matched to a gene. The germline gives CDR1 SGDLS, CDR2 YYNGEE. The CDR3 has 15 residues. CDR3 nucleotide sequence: TGTGCCAGCAGCGTAGGGTGGGACAGGTCACACGAGCAGTACTTC. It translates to CASSVGWDRSHEQYF.

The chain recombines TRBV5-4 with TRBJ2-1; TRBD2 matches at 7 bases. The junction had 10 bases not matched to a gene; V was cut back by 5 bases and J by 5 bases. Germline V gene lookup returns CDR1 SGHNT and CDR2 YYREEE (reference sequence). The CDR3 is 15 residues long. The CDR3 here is CASRSYGRTNNEQFF. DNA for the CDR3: TGTGCCAGCAGGTCCTACGGGAGGACTAACAATGAGCAGTTCTTC.

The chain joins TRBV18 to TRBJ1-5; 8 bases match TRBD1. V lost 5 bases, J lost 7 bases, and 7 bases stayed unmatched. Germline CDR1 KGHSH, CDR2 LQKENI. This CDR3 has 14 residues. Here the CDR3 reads CASSRDRGGQPQHF. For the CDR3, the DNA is TGTGCCAGCTCAAGAGACAGGGGTGGGCAGCCCCAGCATTTT.

CDR3 sequence (DNA): TGTGCCAGCAGTTCCGGGACAGGGGTACAGCCCCAGCATTTT. Translation: CASSSGTGVQPQHF. The chain couples TRBV28 to TRBJ1-5; the match to TRBD1 covers 10 bases. In germline, CDR1 is MDHEN, CDR2 SYDVKM. The length of the CDR3 is 14 residues. J gave up 7 bases and V 4 bases, and 4 bases lay outside the gene matches.